These 22 T cell receptor beta chains came from one sample sequenced in a study of T cell responses to AZD1222 COVID-19 vaccine. The protocol was immunoSEQ multiplex PCR, while the TCRdb copy is restricted to in-frame clones and leaves out a portion. Found here are about 110,000 clones, about 81% of them singletons; the top ten hold around 5%. Source: peripheral blood, taken on day 0 of AZD1222 vaccination. Receptors were obtained from an adult in good health.

This clone has only one observation. V gene TRBV2 combines with J gene TRBJ1-2, with TRBD1 as a possible D gene (5 bases). Germline CDR1 and CDR2: SNHLY and FYNNEI. The CDR3 contains 15 residues. Deletions cut 7 bases from V and 2 bases from J, with 17 bases between. CDR3 in DNA: TGTGCCAGCACCAACTGGGGGGAAGGGAACTATGGCTACACCTTC. It specifies CASTNWGEGNYGYTF.

The genes are TRBV9 and TRBJ1-6, with D perhaps matching TRBD1 (5 bases). Germline V lookup: CDR1 SGDLS, CDR2 YYNGEE. The CDR3 consists of 18 residues. V was shortened by 3 bases and J by 0 bases, with 16 bases between the two germline ends. The CDR3 protein is CASSARDARSSYNSPLHF. In DNA form, the CDR3 reads TGTGCCAGCAGCGCTCGGGACGCAAGGAGCTCCTATAATTCACCCCTCCACTTT.

This clone was detected a few times. The chain joins TRBV11-3 to TRBJ2-3, with D perhaps assigned TRBD1 or TRBD2 (7 bases each). Germline CDR1 reads SGHNT; CDR2 reads YENEEA. The CDR3 is made up of 15 amino acids. V lost 5 bases, J lost 5 bases, and 17 bases lay in between. The DNA of the CDR3 is TGTGCCAGCAGCCCCTCAGGGGGGGGCGTAGATACGCAGTATTTT. It specifies CASSPSGGGVDTQYF.

This clone was seen a handful of times. J is TRBJ2-7 and V is TRBV5-6, with D possibly being TRBD2 (6 bases). V was shortened by 5 bases and J by 4 bases, with 13 bases between the two germline ends. CDR3 length: 13 residues. The germline CDR1 and CDR2 sequences are SGHDT and YYEEEE. CDR3 loop: CASSFVGRYEQYF. CDR3 sequence (DNA): TGTGCCAGCAGTTTTGTGGGGAGGTACGAGCAGTACTTC.

This chain joins TRBV7-2 and TRBJ2-7; TRBD2 agrees at 9 bases. CDR3 length equals 14 residues. V lost 3 bases, J lost 5 bases, and 5 bases stayed unmatched. In germline, CDR1 is SGHTA, CDR2 FQGNSA. The CDR3 DNA follows: TGTGCCAGCAGCTTGACTAGCGGAAATCACGAGCAGTACTTC. Protein: CASSLTSGNHEQYF. The variable domain in full, completed from reference TRBV7-2 and TRBJ2-7, reads GAGVSQSPSNKVTEKGKDVELRCDPISGHTALYWYRQSLGQGLEFLIYFQGNSAPDKSGLPSDRFSAERTGGSVSTLTIQRTQQEDSAVYLCASSLTSGNHEQYFGPGTRLTVT.

This sequence joins TRBV3-1 (or the pseudogene TRBV3-2) and TRBJ2-5; 11 bases fit TRBD1. The germline V gene has CDR1 LGHDT and CDR2 YNNKEL (reference sequence). The CDR3 is made up of 16 amino acids. V trimming: 5 bases; J trimming: 1 base; junction bases outside the gene matches: 6. The CDR3 is CASSAYGTGGQETQYF. DNA for the CDR3: TGTGCCAGCAGCGCATACGGGACAGGGGGCCAAGAGACCCAGTACTTC.

This clone was counted only a few times. The rearrangement joins TRBV19 to TRBJ1-1; 7 bases are shared with TRBD1. The CDR3 sequence is 19 residues long. V trimming: 4 bases; J trimming: 8 bases; junction bases outside the gene matches: 25. Per germline, CDR1 LNHDA and CDR2 SQIVND (reference sequence). The CDR3 DNA is TGTGCCAGTAGTAGCGAAACATTACCGGCTGAGGGGGCTCGCGGAGAAGCTTTCTTT. It is translated as CASSSETLPAEGARGEAFF.

J is TRBJ2-3 and V is TRBV6-2 or TRBV6-3; D could derive from TRBD1 or TRBD2 (5 bases each). Germline CDR1 and CDR2: MNHEY and SVGEGT. The V end was cut by 6 bases, the J end by 2 bases, with 12 bases between. The CDR3 contains 14 residues. As DNA, the CDR3 is TGTGCCAGCAGCCTCCGGGACCACACAGATACGCAGTATTTT. This codes for CASSLRDHTDTQYF.

The chain carries TRBV27 and TRBJ1-1, with TRBD1 matching 7 bases. The trim removed 6 bases at V and 0 bases at J, leaving 7 bases unmatched. CDR1 and CDR2 from the germline V gene are MNHEY and SMNVEV (reference sequence). This CDR3 comprises 15 residues. CDR3 nucleotide sequence: TGTGCCAGCAGGAGGAGGGGGCTGGTGAACACTGAAGCTTTCTTT. This encodes CASRRRGLVNTEAFF.

V is TRBV5-1 and J is TRBJ2-7, with 7 nucleotides matching TRBD1. The V and J ends lost 5 bases and 3 bases, in that order; junction bases with no gene match: 11. The CDR3 runs to 15 residues. The germline gives CDR1 SGHRS, CDR2 YFSETQ. This chain's CDR3 is CASRQTGARNYEQYF. As DNA, the CDR3 is TGCGCCAGCAGACAAACAGGGGCCCGGAACTACGAGCAGTACTTC.

V and J are TRBV12-5 and TRBJ1-4, with 9 bases fitting TRBD1. This CDR3 is 16 amino acids long. Trimming cost V 1 base and J 8 bases; bases outside gene matches: 8. Looked up from germline, CDR1 is LGHNT and CDR2 is FRNRAP. The CDR3 here is CASGLATGGVKEKLFF. The CDR3 DNA reads as TGTGCTAGTGGTTTGGCTACAGGGGGCGTAAAGGAAAAACTGTTTTTT.

This clone came up once. V gene TRBV12-5 combines with J gene TRBJ1-1, with 11 nucleotides matching TRBD1. The CDR3 has 17 amino acids. CDR1 and CDR2 from the germline V gene are LGHNT and FRNRAP. V lost 4 bases to trimming and J lost 4 bases; unmatched junction nucleotides: 11. CDR3 residues: CASGWGQGGGLVTEAFF. CDR3 sequence (DNA): TGTGCTAGTGGTTGGGGACAGGGGGGAGGATTGGTCACTGAAGCTTTCTTT.

The V call is TRBV9, the J call TRBJ1-4; no reliable D call. Per the germline V gene, CDR1 is SGDLS and CDR2 is YYNGEE. The CDR3 contains 16 residues. V was shortened by 2 bases and J by 0 bases, with 11 bases between the two germline ends. DNA for the CDR3: TGTGCCAGCAGCGTCAGTCAGGCTGCAACTAATGAAAAACTGTTTTTT. Protein: CASSVSQAATNEKLFF.

J is TRBJ1-6 and V is TRBV2, with 8 bases identical to TRBD1. Germline V gene lookup returns CDR1 SNHLY and CDR2 FYNNEI. V lost 1 base, J lost 9 bases, and 5 bases stayed unmatched. The CDR3 extends over 15 amino acids. The CDR3 DNA is TGTGCCAGCAGTGAAGGGACAGGGATAAGTTCACCCCTCCACTTT. This gives the protein CASSEGTGISSPLHF.

The chain couples TRBV7-9 to TRBJ2-7; unclear D gene. This CDR3 contains 10 residues. V was clipped by 5 bases and J by 5 bases, with 4 bases between them. CDR1 and CDR2 (germline): SEHNR, FQNEAQ (reference sequence). This chain's CDR3 is CASSPDEQYF. The CDR3 nucleotides read TGTGCCAGCAGCCCGGACGAGCAGTACTTC.

This clone appeared a single time. This rearrangement joins TRBV4-3 to TRBJ2-3, with TRBD2 matching 13 bases. Germline V gene data show CDR1 as LGHNA and CDR2 as YSLEER. V dropped 5 bases and J dropped 4; count of bases not matched to a gene: 6. The length of the CDR3 is 16 residues. DNA of the CDR3: TGCGCCAGCAGCAGGACTAGCGGGGGCCCCGCAGATACGCAGTATTTT. Protein product: CASSRTSGGPADTQYF.

The V gene is TRBV9, the J gene TRBJ2-1; TRBD2 might be the D (6 bases). CDR1 is SGDLS, CDR2 YYNGEE, per germline. This CDR3 region has 12 residues. V was pared by 10 bases and J by 2 bases, with 10 bases between. CDR3 nucleotides: TGTGCCTCGGGGAGGACCTACAATGAGCAGTTCTTC. Translation gives CASGRTYNEQFF.

This clone was observed a few times. The chain combines TRBV10-3 with TRBJ2-1, with 9 bases fitting TRBD2. Germline V gene data show CDR1 as ENHRY and CDR2 as SYGVKD. The CDR3 is 14 residues long. Trimming took 6 bases from V and 4 from J; bases not matched to a gene: 4. The CDR3 sequence is CAIRETSGYNEQFF. The DNA of the CDR3 is TGTGCCATCAGGGAGACTAGCGGATACAATGAGCAGTTCTTC.

J is TRBJ1-1 and V is TRBV10-3; no firm D call. Germline CDR1 is ENHRY and CDR2 is SYGVKD. V was shortened by 7 bases and J by 0 bases, with 15 bases between the two germline ends. The CDR3 contains 15 residues. The CDR3 nucleotides are TGTGCCATCAAGTCTATGAGCCTTATGAACACTGAAGCTTTCTTT. Encoded protein: CAIKSMSLMNTEAFF.

J is TRBJ1-2 and V is TRBV6-1; 10 bases match TRBD1. Per the germline V gene, CDR1 is MNHNS and CDR2 is SASEGT. The trim removed 1 base at V and 5 bases at J, leaving 4 bases unmatched. The CDR3 consists of 15 residues. The CDR3 region has the DNA TGTGCCAGCAGTGAAGTTAGACAGGGGGCTTATGGCTACACCTTC. Translation gives CASSEVRQGAYGYTF.

This chain joins TRBV5-1 and TRBJ2-7; 7 nucleotides line up with TRBD2. Trimming took 4 bases from V and 0 from J; bases not matched to a gene: 7. Germline values: CDR1 SGHRS, CDR2 YFSETQ. The CDR3 has 15 amino acids. The CDR3 region is CASSPGTTSSYEQYF. CDR3 nucleotides: TGCGCCAGCAGCCCCGGGACTACTTCCTCCTACGAGCAGTACTTC.

Only a few counts were recorded for this clone. The rearrangement uses TRBV9 and TRBJ1-2, with no clear D. The CDR3 has 13 amino acids. From germline, CDR1 is SGDLS and CDR2 YYNGEE. Trimming removed 1 base at V and 4 bases at J, with 8 bases between. The CDR3: CASSVSSGYGYTF. DNA for the CDR3: TGTGCCAGCAGCGTATCCTCTGGCTATGGCTACACCTTC.